The 27 T cell receptor beta chains in this list originate from one sample, sequenced in a study of molecular identifiers for immune sequencing clone quantification. TCRdb ran MiXCR on the PCR reads and lists one entry per CDR3 protein. The sample holds over 600,000 distinct CDR3 sequences, nearly 20% seen once. The specimen sequenced was naive CD8+ T cells from blood, with Jurkat cell RNA spiked in. Indicated subset: FACS-sorted CD8+CD4-CCR7+CD45RA+ naive T cells. These receptor sequences come from a human donor in good health. Some libraries in this study had Jurkat cell RNA spiked in.

About this clonotype itself: The junction does not match germline at one end; this may be a read error. V gene TRBV27 combines with J gene TRBJ2-1; tentative D call: TRBD2 (5 bases). The CDR3 extends over 16 amino acids. The V gene's germline CDR1 is MNHEY and CDR2 SMNVEV (reference sequence). The CDR3 region is CASSLEGGGGYNGQFF. CDR3 sequence (DNA): TGTGCCAGCAGTCTTGAGGGCGGAGGCGGCTACAATGGGCAGTTCTTC.

This clonotype was recorded at least ten times. The chain couples TRBV3-1 to TRBJ2-7; tentatively, D is TRBD1 or TRBD2 (5 bases each). Germline V gene lookup returns CDR1 LGHDT and CDR2 YNNKEL (reference sequence). This CDR3 contains 15 residues. V dropped 4 bases and J dropped 2 bases, with 15 bases sitting between them. CDR3 bases: TGTGCCAGCAGCCGCGACAGACTACTTACCTACGAGCAGTACTTC. This encodes CASSRDRLLTYEQYF.

This clonotype has only a few counts. The chain links TRBV4-1 to TRBJ1-1; the D gene is possibly TRBD1 (6 bases). The germline CDR1 and CDR2 sequences are MGHRA and YSYEKL. There are 12 residues in the CDR3. V shed 4 bases and J shed 8 bases, with 11 bases lying between them. CDR3 nucleotide sequence: TGCGCCAGCAGCCTCCCCGACAGGGAAGCTTTCTTT. Its protein product is CASSLPDREAFF.

With regard to this clonotype: A much larger clone differs from this one at a single base, so this may be a read error. The rearrangement joins TRBV7-9 to TRBJ1-1; TRBD1 might be the D (5 bases). CDR3 length: 15 residues. The germline V gene has CDR1 SEHNR and CDR2 FQNEAQ (reference sequence). CDR3 sequence reads: CASSNMGGPNTKAFF. The DNA for the CDR3 is TGTGCCAGCAGCAACATGGGGGGACCGAACACTAAAGCTTTCTTT.

A note on this clonotype: A read error may produce the germline difference seen at one junction end. The chain links TRBV5-3 to TRBJ2-7, with D possibly matching TRBD1 (5 bases). TRBV5-3 is an ORF, with its function uncertain. CDR3 size: 14 residues. The CDR3 nucleotides read TGTGCCAGCAGCTTGGCAGGGTCGGGCAACGGGCAGTACTTC. Amino acid sequence: CASSLAGSGNGQYF.

There are many counts of this clonotype. This chain uses TRBV10-2 with TRBJ2-3; 7 bases agree with TRBD2. CDR3 length: 16 residues. V was pared by 0 bases and J by 1 base, with 4 bases of the junction left unmatched. Per the germline V gene, CDR1 is WSHSY and CDR2 is SAAADI. The CDR3 loop is CASSESNREGTDTQYF. The DNA for the CDR3 is TGCGCCAGCAGTGAGTCGAACCGGGAGGGCACAGATACGCAGTATTTT.

The chain has TRBV2 and TRBJ2-7; 8 positions agree with TRBD1. The CDR3 runs to 15 residues. The V and J ends lost 3 bases and 0 bases, in that order; junction bases with no gene match: 4. Germline CDR1 reads SNHLY; CDR2 reads FYNNEI. The CDR3 DNA is TGTGCCAGCAGTGATGCGGGACAGGTCTCCTACGAGCAGTACTTC. Protein: CASSDAGQVSYEQYF. Complete variable domain (other parts from reference TRBV2 and TRBJ2-7): EPEVTQTPSHQVTQMGQEVILRCVPISNHLYFYWYRQILGQKVEFLVSFYNNEISEKSEIFDDQFSVERPDGSNFTLKIRSTKLEDSAMYFCASSDAGQVSYEQYFGPGTRLTVT.

This clonotype was seen at least ten times. As DNA, the CDR3 is TGTGCCAGCAGCTACAAAATCGACAGGTTTGCTGGCTACACCTTC. Translated, it gives CASSYKIDRFAGYTF. J is TRBJ1-2 and V is TRBV6-5; a weak D match, TRBD1 (6 bases). Germline CDR1 MNHEY, CDR2 SVGAGI. CDR3 size: 15 residues. V was pared by 6 bases and J by 7 bases, with 21 bases between.

The CDR3 nucleotides are TGTGCCACCACGGAAGGCTACGAGCAGTACTTC. Translating it yields CATTEGYEQYF. The chain couples TRBV7-9 to TRBJ2-7, with D hard to call. The CDR3 spans 11 residues. The ends were cut back, 10 bases at V and 3 bases at J, with 10 bases in the middle. The germline V gene has CDR1 SEHNR and CDR2 FQNEAQ (reference sequence).

This chain joins TRBV7-9 and TRBJ1-2, with D hard to call. The V gene lost 4 bases and the J gene lost 8 bases, with 11 bases spanning the gap. There are 12 residues in the CDR3. CDR1 and CDR2 (germline): SEHNR, FQNEAQ (reference sequence). In DNA form, the CDR3 reads TGTGCCAGCAGCTCAGACACGTCAGGCTACACCTTC. Its protein is CASSSDTSGYTF.

About this clonotype: This sequence may be a read error, since a much larger clone differs from it by one base. The CDR3 does not end in the conserved phenylalanine or tryptophan, so this is likely a read error. The chain is built from TRBV13 and TRBJ2-3; D may be TRBD1 (5 bases). The CDR3 contains 18 residues. The germline V and J ends were trimmed by 1 base and 2 bases, with 19 bases remaining between them. Germline V gene sequence: CDR1 PRHDT, CDR2 FYEKMQ (reference sequence). CDR3 loop: CASSLVGATDLYTDTQYS. The CDR3 nucleotides are TGTGCCAGCAGCTTAGTAGGGGCCACAGACCTATACACAGATACGCAGTATTCT.

This clonotype was picked up a small number of times. J is TRBJ2-1 and V is TRBV15; either TRBD1 or TRBD2 may fit D (6 bases each). V was pared by 1 base and J by 9 bases, with 16 bases between. The germline V gene encodes CDR1 LNHNV and CDR2 YYDKDF (reference sequence). The length of the CDR3 is 15 residues. CDR3 coding DNA: TGTGCCACCAGCAGAGGATTGGGTTGGGGGGCTGAGCAGTTCTTC. Translating it yields CATSRGLGWGAEQFF.

The chain combines TRBV19 with TRBJ2-7, with 10 bases matching TRBD1. Losses at the gene ends were 4 bases for V and 3 bases for J; bases not matched to a gene: 9. From germline, CDR1 is LNHDA and CDR2 SQIVND (reference sequence). The CDR3 totals 16 residues. For the CDR3, the DNA is TGTGCCAGTAGTACCACGGGACAGGGGATTAACTACGAGCAGTACTTC. This encodes CASSTTGQGINYEQYF.

This clonotype was counted many times. CDR3 sequence (DNA): TGTGCCAGCAGACGTGGGCCAGCGAACACTGAAGCTTTCTTT. Its protein is CASRRGPANTEAFF. The genes are TRBV5-6 and TRBJ1-1; D gene uncertain. Germline CDR1 is SGHDT and CDR2 is YYEEEE. The CDR3 length is 14 residues. The ends were cut back, 5 bases at V and 1 base at J, with 12 bases in the middle.

The V gene is TRBV30, the J gene TRBJ2-7, with 9 bases fitting TRBD1. Germline V lookup: CDR1 GTSNPN, CDR2 SVGIG (reference sequence). V dropped 2 bases and J dropped 5; count of bases not matched to a gene: 7. The CDR3 has 14 residues. Here the CDR3 reads CAWSTTGQGDEQYF. CDR3 sequence (DNA): TGTGCCTGGAGTACCACGGGACAGGGTGACGAGCAGTACTTC.

In its sample, this clonotype was seen a few times. The CDR3 here is CASSQWDNSYEQYF. The CDR3 DNA reads as TGTGCCAGCAGCCAATGGGACAACTCCTACGAGCAGTACTTC. This chain connects TRBV3-1 to TRBJ2-7, with TRBD1 as a possible D gene (6 bases). V was cut by 2 bases and J by 0 bases, with 8 bases left in between. This CDR3 has 14 amino acids. Per germline, CDR1 LGHDT and CDR2 YNNKEL (reference sequence).

Points on this clonotype: The junction departs from germline at one end; a sequencing error may be responsible. The gene calls are TRBV6-2 or TRBV6-3 and TRBJ2-7, with D perhaps matching TRBD1 (5 bases). Per the germline V gene, CDR1 is MNHEY and CDR2 is SVGEGT. CDR3 length equals 15 residues. The CDR3 is CDSSPQGPWSYEQYF. In DNA form, the CDR3 reads TGTGACAGCAGTCCCCAGGGTCCCTGGTCCTACGAGCAGTACTTC.

In this sample, this clonotype turned up many times. The chain combines TRBV6-5 with TRBJ2-3; 8 bases align to TRBD1. J was trimmed by 7 bases and V by 6 bases; bases with no gene match: 15. The CDR3 runs 16 residues. Per the germline V gene, CDR1 is MNHEY and CDR2 is SVGAGI. The CDR3 DNA follows: TGTGCCAGCAGCCCTATCGCAGGGGGCCTCGGTTATACGCAGTATTTT. It specifies CASSPIAGGLGYTQYF.

This clonotype has at least ten counts. The chain couples TRBV6-2 or TRBV6-3 to TRBJ1-1; TRBD1 matches 8 bases. The germline CDR1 and CDR2 sequences are MNHEY and SVGEGT. J lost 5 bases, V lost 2 bases, and 7 bases had no gene match. The CDR3 length is 15 residues. CDR3 coding DNA: TGTGCCAGCAGTTACGGTGACAGGGGATGGACTGAAGCTTTCTTT. Protein product: CASSYGDRGWTEAFF.

This clonotype occurred many times. CDR3 in amino acids: CASSSERLAGGYEQYF. Here the CDR3 DNA reads TGTGCCAGCAGCTCCGAAAGACTAGCGGGAGGGTACGAGCAGTACTTC. This rearrangement joins TRBV7-9 to TRBJ2-7; 14 bases are shared with TRBD2. The CDR3 has 16 amino acids. Germline V gene sequence: CDR1 SEHNR, CDR2 FQNEAQ (reference sequence). Unmatched junction bases numbered 6, after V lost 4 bases and J lost 4 bases.

Concerning this clonotype itself: A much larger clone lies one base from this, so it may be a read error. The gene calls are TRBV2 and TRBJ1-5; TRBD1 matches 7 bases. Germline V lookup: CDR1 SNHLY, CDR2 FYNNEI. The junction had 11 bases not matched to a gene; V was cut back by 6 bases and J by 9 bases. This CDR3 spans 14 amino acids. The CDR3 DNA is TGTGCCAGCAGAGACACAGGGGAAGTGACGCCCCAGCATTTT. Protein: CASRDTGEVTPQHF.

In its sample, this clonotype was seen a few times. This chain uses TRBV4-3 with TRBJ1-5; 7 bases align to TRBD1. V lost 2 bases, J lost 6 bases, and 4 bases stayed unmatched. Germline loops: CDR1 LGHNA, CDR2 YSLEER. This CDR3 spans 14 amino acids. For the CDR3, the DNA is TGCGCCAGCAGCCAAAACAGGGGAAGTCAGCCCCAGCATTTT. Protein product: CASSQNRGSQPQHF.

This clonotype came up many times. J is TRBJ1-2 and V is TRBV27; D remains unclear. The germline CDR1 and CDR2 sequences are MNHEY and SMNVEV (reference sequence). This CDR3 comprises 17 residues. Trimming cost V 1 base and J 0 bases, with 15 bases left between them. CDR3 bases: TGTGCCAGCAGTTTATACCCCGCCACGATATCTAACTATGGCTACACCTTC. Protein: CASSLYPATISNYGYTF.

Worth noting for this clonotype: A read error may account for a junction end that differs from germline. V is TRBV7-6 and J is TRBJ2-5; D may correspond to TRBD1 or TRBD2 (5 bases each). This CDR3 spans 17 amino acids. Looked up from germline, CDR1 is SGHVS and CDR2 is FNYEAQ. CDR3 bases: TGTGTCAGCAGCTTAGATATCGGCAGGGCTACGGGGGAGACCCAGTACTTC. Translating it yields CVSSLDIGRATGETQYF.

This rearrangement joins TRBV11-2 to TRBJ2-7; maybe TRBD2 (5 bases). The germline V and J ends were trimmed by 4 bases and 6 bases, with 10 bases remaining between them. From germline, CDR1 is SGHAT and CDR2 FQNNGV. The CDR3 totals 12 residues. This CDR3 is CASSYGIIEQYF. CDR3 DNA sequence: TGTGCCAGCAGCTACGGGATAATCGAGCAGTACTTC.

This clonotype was seen ten or more times. The chain couples TRBV7-2 to TRBJ2-1; D possibly uses TRBD1 or TRBD2 (5 bases each). The V and J ends lost 4 bases and 0 bases respectively, with 10 bases between them. Germline V lookup: CDR1 SGHTA, CDR2 FQGNSA. The CDR3 contains 15 residues. The CDR3 protein is CASSWPGPSYNEQFF. Written as DNA, the CDR3 is TGTGCCAGCAGCTGGCCGGGGCCCTCCTACAATGAGCAGTTCTTC.

This clonotype was counted a few times. The gene calls are TRBV6-2 or TRBV6-3 and TRBJ2-1; no reliable D call. From germline, CDR1 is MNHEY and CDR2 SVGEGT. The CDR3 contains 15 residues. Trimming shortened V by 4 bases and J by 4 bases, and 14 bases separated the two germline ends. For the CDR3, the DNA is TGTGCCAGCAGTTTTTTGGGGAATAGATACAATGAGCAGTTCTTC. This codes for CASSFLGNRYNEQFF.